Described below is a single T cell receptor (beta chain) sequence and its context. What it binds is not known. V was cut by 0 bases and J by 6 bases, with 17 bases left in between. The CDR3 has 16 amino acids. Unique-molecular-identifier-tagged TCR beta cDNA libraries were used. TCRdb fed the PCR reads into MiXCR, producing one record per CDR3 protein. This table holds around 770,000 distinct CDR3 sequences, about 43% found once. This entry is derived from a study of post-analysis software for immune sequencing data. Overall study findings and caveats: Controls showed lower frequencies than patients for 4 or 5 TRBV segments, and TRBV5-6, TRBV5-1 and TRBV20-1 were among these. Significantly lower normalized Chao1 diversity was seen in multiple sclerosis patients than in controls.

The rearrangement links TRBV12-3 or TRBV12-4 to TRBJ1-1, with TRBD1 as a possible D gene (6 bases). This receptor was taken from a girl between 10 and 17 years old with multiple sclerosis. The source material was blood. In nucleotides, the CDR3 is TGTGCCAGCAGTTTAGCGGCTCGGCAGGGGACGGCTGAAGCTTTCTTT. It codes for CASSLAARQGTAEAFF.